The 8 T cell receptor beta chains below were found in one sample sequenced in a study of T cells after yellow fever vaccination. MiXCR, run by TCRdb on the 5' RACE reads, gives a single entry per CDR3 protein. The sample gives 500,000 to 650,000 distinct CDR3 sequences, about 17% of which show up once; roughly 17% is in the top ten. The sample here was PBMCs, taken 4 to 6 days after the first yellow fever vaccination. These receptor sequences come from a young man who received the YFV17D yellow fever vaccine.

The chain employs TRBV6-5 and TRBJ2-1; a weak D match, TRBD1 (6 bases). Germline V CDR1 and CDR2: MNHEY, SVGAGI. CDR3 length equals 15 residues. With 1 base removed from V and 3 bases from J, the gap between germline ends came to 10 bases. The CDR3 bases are TGTGCCAGCAGTTACTTCCTGGACAGCTACAATGAGCAGTTCTTC. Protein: CASSYFLDSYNEQFF.

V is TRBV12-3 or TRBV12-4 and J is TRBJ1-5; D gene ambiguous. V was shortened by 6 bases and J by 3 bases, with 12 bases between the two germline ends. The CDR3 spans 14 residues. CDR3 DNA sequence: TGTGCCAGCAGCCGGAACGGGGTCAATCAGCCCCAGCATTTT. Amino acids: CASSRNGVNQPQHF.

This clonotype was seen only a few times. For the CDR3, the DNA is TGCAGTGCTAAGGGAACCTACGAGCAGTACGTC. This sequence encodes CSAKGTYEQYV. The rearrangement links TRBV20-1 to TRBJ2-7; D gene uncertain. V was clipped by 4 bases and J by 2 bases, with 6 bases between them. The length of the CDR3 is 11 residues. In germline, CDR1 is DFQATT, CDR2 SNEGSKA (reference sequence).

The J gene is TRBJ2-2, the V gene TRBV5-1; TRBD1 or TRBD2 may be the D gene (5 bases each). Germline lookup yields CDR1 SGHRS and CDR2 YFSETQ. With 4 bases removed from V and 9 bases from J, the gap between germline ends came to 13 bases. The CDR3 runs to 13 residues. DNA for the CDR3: TGCGCCAGCAGCGTAGGGGAGACCCGGGAGCTGTTTTTT. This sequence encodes CASSVGETRELFF.

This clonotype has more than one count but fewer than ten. The CDR3 DNA reads as TGTGCCAGTGGGAGCGACATACCGAACACTGAAGCTTTCTTT. Translation gives CASGSDIPNTEAFF. This rearrangement joins TRBV19 to TRBJ1-1; D gene unclear. Trimming removed 8 bases at V and 1 base at J, with 14 bases between. CDR3 size: 14 residues. Germline V CDR1 and CDR2: LNHDA, SQIVND (reference sequence). Variable domain in full (rest from reference TRBV19 and TRBJ1-1): DGGITQSPKYLFRKEGQNVTLSCEQNLNHDAMYWYRQDPGQGLRLIYYSQIVNDFQKGDIAEGYSVSREKKESFPLTVTSAQKNPTAFYLCASGSDIPNTEAFFGQGTRLTVV.

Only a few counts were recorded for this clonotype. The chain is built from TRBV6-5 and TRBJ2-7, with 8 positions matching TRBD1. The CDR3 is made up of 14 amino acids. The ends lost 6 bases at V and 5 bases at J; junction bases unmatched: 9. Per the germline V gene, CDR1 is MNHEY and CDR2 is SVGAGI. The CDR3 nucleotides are TGTGCCAGCAGACCCGGGACAGGACTTAACGAGCAGTACTTC. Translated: CASRPGTGLNEQYF.

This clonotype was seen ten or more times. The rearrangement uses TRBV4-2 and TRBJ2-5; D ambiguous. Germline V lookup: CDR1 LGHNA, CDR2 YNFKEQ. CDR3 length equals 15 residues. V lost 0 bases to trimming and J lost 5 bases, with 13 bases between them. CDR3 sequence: CASSQDILIPETQYF. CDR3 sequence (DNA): TGTGCCAGCAGCCAAGATATTCTTATTCCGGAGACCCAGTACTTC.

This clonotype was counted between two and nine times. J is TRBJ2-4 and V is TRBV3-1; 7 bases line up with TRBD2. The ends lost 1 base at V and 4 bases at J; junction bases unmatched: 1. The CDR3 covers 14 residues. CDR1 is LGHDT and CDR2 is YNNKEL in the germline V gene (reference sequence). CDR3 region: CASSQAGGKNIQYF. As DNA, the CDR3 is TGTGCCAGCAGCCAAGCCGGGGGGAAAAACATTCAGTACTTC.